This is a list of T cell receptor beta chains from one sample in a study of T cell repertoires in cytomegalovirus infection. TCRdb independently ran MiXCR on the reads; one entry per CDR3 protein. Among under 250,000 distinct CDR3 sequences, roughly 6.5% were seen once, and the ten largest hold around 6.9%. The sample consisted of PBMCs. All receptors come from a human donor in good health (CMV status not recorded). Some clones in this sample may be carry-over from other donors' samples. CDR3s include the opening cysteine and the closing phenylalanine or tryptophan. D genes are given only for firm matches. Clone size is given for some rows only: seen once, a few or many times, or a class if the clone is expanded.

CDR3: CSARDPSGVGEQYF; DNA: TGCAGTGCTAGGGACCCCTCCGGGGTGGGAGAGCAGTACTTC; V: TRBV20-1; size: many; length: 14; D: NA; J: TRBJ2-7
CDR3: CASSPGLGVPGYTF; DNA: TGTGCCAGTAGTCCGGGACTGGGGGTCCCTGGCTACACCTTC; V: TRBV7-2; size: NA; length: 14; D: NA; J: TRBJ1-2
CDR3: CASTAKETQYF; DNA: TGTGCCAGCACAGCGAAAGAGACCCAGTACTTC; V: TRBV6-2/TRBV6-3; size: many; length: 11; D: NA; J: TRBJ2-5
CDR3: CASSGLRDRYYEQYF; DNA: TGTGCCAGCAGCGGCCTCCGGGACCGATACTACGAGCAGTACTTC; V: TRBV7-6; size: many; length: 15; D: NA; J: TRBJ2-7
CDR3: CATGQGRSTEAFF; DNA: TGTGCCACAGGACAGGGGAGGAGCACTGAAGCTTTCTTT; V: TRBV15; size: many; length: 13; D: TRBD1; J: TRBJ1-1
CDR3: CASSPGSGTVYEQYF; DNA: TGTGCCAGCAGCCCCGGCTCCGGGACAGTCTACGAGCAGTACTTC; V: TRBV7-2; size: many; length: 15; D: TRBD1; J: TRBJ2-7
CDR3: CASSFRDRYNEQFF; DNA: TGTGCCAGCAGCTTCAGGGACCGCTACAATGAGCAGTTCTTC; V: TRBV7-2; size: many; length: 14; D: NA; J: TRBJ2-1
CDR3: CASSQGTVANTGELFF; DNA: TGTGCCAGCAGCCAAGGGACAGTTGCGAACACCGGGGAGCTGTTTTTT; V: TRBV7-2; size: many; length: 16; D: TRBD1; J: TRBJ2-2
CDR3: CASSLPYYGYTF; DNA: TGTGCCAGCAGCTTACCCTACTATGGCTACACCTTC; V: TRBV7-2; size: many; length: 12; D: NA; J: TRBJ1-2
CDR3: CASSQTRTGNYGYTF; DNA: TGTGCCAGCAGCCAAACCCGCACAGGGAACTATGGCTACACCTTC; V: TRBV7-8; size: many; length: 15; D: NA; J: TRBJ1-2
CDR3: CASSLERGTQETQYF; DNA: TGTGCCAGCAGCTTGGAGCGGGGGACCCAAGAGACCCAGTACTTC; V: TRBV7-2; size: many; length: 15; D: TRBD2; J: TRBJ2-5
CDR3: CSARKASGPYEQYF; DNA: TGCAGTGCCCGAAAGGCTAGCGGCCCCTACGAGCAGTACTTC; V: TRBV20-1; size: NA; length: 14; D: TRBD2; J: TRBJ2-7
CDR3: CASSLGGSLHF; DNA: TGTGCCAGCAGCTTAGGTGGCAGCCTCCACTTT; V: TRBV7-2; size: many; length: 11; D: NA; J: TRBJ1-6
CDR3: CASSLTQGQYNEQFF; DNA: TGTGCCAGCAGCTTAACGCAGGGTCAGTACAATGAGCAGTTCTTC; V: TRBV7-3; size: many; length: 15; D: NA; J: TRBJ2-1
CDR3: CASSRSGGVETQYF; DNA: TGTGCCAGCAGCCGTTCAGGGGGGGTAGAGACCCAGTACTTC; V: TRBV6-1; size: many; length: 14; D: NA; J: TRBJ2-5
CDR3: CASSSGQLLATDTQYF; DNA: TGCGCCAGCAGCTCGGGACAGCTATTAGCCACAGATACGCAGTATTTT; V: TRBV5-1; size: many; length: 16; D: TRBD1; J: TRBJ2-3
CDR3: CSVGRAGQGYNEQFF; DNA: TGCAGCGTTGGGCGGGCCGGACAGGGCTACAATGAGCAGTTCTTC; V: TRBV29-1; size: many; length: 15; D: TRBD1; J: TRBJ2-1
CDR3: CSASAGKRGANEKLFF; DNA: TGCAGTGCGAGTGCGGGGAAGAGGGGAGCTAATGAAAAACTGTTTTTT; V: TRBV20-1; size: many; length: 16; D: NA; J: TRBJ1-4
CDR3: CSVEGEQGPQTFTDTQYF; DNA: TGCAGCGTTGAAGGAGAACAGGGGCCGCAAACCTTCACAGATACGCAGTATTTT; V: TRBV29-1; size: many; length: 18; D: TRBD1; J: TRBJ2-3
CDR3: CATRPGIHYGYTF; DNA: TGTGCCACCCGCCCCGGCATCCACTATGGCTACACCTTC; V: TRBV6-5; size: NA; length: 13; D: NA; J: TRBJ1-2
CDR3: CASSPARGLVSSGANVLTF; DNA: TGTGCCAGCAGCCCTGCAAGAGGACTCGTCAGCTCTGGGGCCAACGTCCTGACTTTC; V: TRBV7-2; size: NA; length: 19; D: NA; J: TRBJ2-6
CDR3: CASSYFRTKNTEAFF; DNA: TGTGCCAGCAGTTACTTCAGGACGAAGAACACTGAAGCTTTCTTT; V: TRBV6-2/TRBV6-3; size: many; length: 15; D: NA; J: TRBJ1-1
CDR3: CASSTPGKAFF; DNA: TGTGCCAGCAGTACGCCGGGAAAAGCTTTCTTT; V: TRBV25-1; size: many; length: 11; D: NA; J: TRBJ1-1
CDR3: CASSRLAGGPIQETQYF; DNA: TGTGCCAGCAGTCGACTAGCGGGGGGGCCGATCCAAGAGACCCAGTACTTC; V: TRBV12-3/TRBV12-4; size: many; length: 17; D: TRBD2; J: TRBJ2-5
CDR3: CASSPRGQGETQYF; DNA: TGTGCCAGCAGCCCCCGTGGGCAGGGAGAGACCCAGTACTTC; V: TRBV5-5; size: many; length: 14; D: NA; J: TRBJ2-5
CDR3: CASSPGRTFGYTF; DNA: TGTGCCAGCAGCCCGGGACGCACCTTTGGCTACACCTTC; V: TRBV9; size: NA; length: 13; D: NA; J: TRBJ1-2
CDR3: CASSLTGEQETQYF; DNA: TGTGCCAGCAGCCTGACAGGGGAGCAAGAGACCCAGTACTTC; V: TRBV7-6; size: many; length: 14; D: TRBD1; J: TRBJ2-5
CDR3: CASGLRGELRYTF; DNA: TGTGCCAGCGGACTCAGGGGGGAATTGCGCTACACCTTC; V: TRBV28; size: many; length: 13; D: TRBD1; J: TRBJ1-2
CDR3: CASRSKNKGELFF; DNA: TGTGCCAGCAGATCAAAGAACAAGGGTGAACTGTTTTTT; V: TRBV14; size: many; length: 13; D: NA; J: TRBJ1-4
CDR3: CASSFVQGSTYNEQFF; DNA: TGCGCCAGCAGCTTCGTCCAGGGGAGTACCTACAATGAGCAGTTCTTC; V: TRBV5-1; size: many; length: 16; D: NA; J: TRBJ2-1
CDR3: CASRTGSWDEKLFF; DNA: TGTGCCAGCAGGACAGGGTCGTGGGATGAAAAACTGTTTTTT; V: TRBV2; size: many; length: 14; D: TRBD1; J: TRBJ1-4
CDR3: CASSNRGVDEKLFF; DNA: TGTGCCAGCAGCAACAGGGGGGTGGATGAAAAACTGTTTTTT; V: TRBV4-2; size: NA; length: 14; D: TRBD1; J: TRBJ1-4
CDR3: CSARGSLDGYTF; DNA: TGCAGTGCTAGGGGCTCCCTGGATGGCTACACCTTC; V: TRBV20-1; size: many; length: 12; D: NA; J: TRBJ1-2
CDR3: CASSPGQGKAFF; DNA: TGTGCCAGCAGCCCTGGACAGGGTAAAGCTTTCTTT; V: TRBV6-2/TRBV6-3; size: many; length: 12; D: TRBD1; J: TRBJ1-1
CDR3: CASSLRKGQGNTGELFF; DNA: TGTGCCAGCAGCTTACGAAAGGGGCAGGGGAACACCGGGGAGCTGTTTTTT; V: TRBV7-2; size: many; length: 17; D: NA; J: TRBJ2-2
CDR3: CASSGGGSQGYEQYF; DNA: TGTGCCAGCAGTGGCGGCGGGTCCCAGGGATACGAGCAGTACTTC; V: TRBV2; size: many; length: 15; D: NA; J: TRBJ2-7
CDR3: CASSPQRILTEAFF; DNA: TGTGCCAGCAGCCCCCAGCGGATCCTCACTGAAGCTTTCTTT; V: TRBV7-2; size: many; length: 14; D: NA; J: TRBJ1-1
CDR3: CSADAYSDGNEQFF; DNA: TGCAGTGCCGATGCTTACTCGGATGGTAATGAGCAGTTCTTC; V: TRBV20-1; size: many; length: 14; D: NA; J: TRBJ2-1
CDR3: CSARRGGGSTDTQYF; DNA: TGCAGTGCTAGAAGGGGCGGGGGGTCCACAGATACGCAGTATTTT; V: TRBV20-1; size: many; length: 15; D: TRBD2; J: TRBJ2-3
CDR3: CASSLIAGPQETQYF; DNA: TGTGCCAGCAGCTTAATCGCAGGACCCCAAGAGACCCAGTACTTC; V: TRBV7-3; size: few; length: 15; D: NA; J: TRBJ2-5
CDR3: CASKLSLTGDGYTF; DNA: TGTGCCAGCAAGCTTTCACTTACAGGGGATGGCTACACCTTC; V: TRBV7-2; size: many; length: 14; D: TRBD1; J: TRBJ1-2
CDR3: CGGLATRGDTQYF; DNA: TGCGGGGGACTAGCGACCCGAGGAGATACGCAGTATTTT; V: TRBV20-1; size: many; length: 13; D: TRBD2; J: TRBJ2-3
CDR3: CASSPRLGSGNTIYF; DNA: TGTGCCAGCAGCCCCCGACTTGGCTCTGGAAACACCATATATTTT; V: TRBV28; size: many; length: 15; D: NA; J: TRBJ1-3
CDR3: CASSPTTGRSGELFF; DNA: TGTGCCAGCAGCCCAACGACAGGGCGGAGCGGGGAGCTGTTTTTT; V: TRBV7-2; size: many; length: 15; D: TRBD1; J: TRBJ2-2
CDR3: CASSDVGIEQFF; DNA: TGTGCCAGCAGCGACGTAGGAATTGAGCAGTTCTTC; V: TRBV9; size: few; length: 12; D: NA; J: TRBJ2-1
CDR3: CASSPTQGDYGYTF; DNA: TGCGCCAGCAGCCCTACTCAGGGGGACTATGGCTACACCTTC; V: TRBV5-1; size: many; length: 14; D: TRBD1; J: TRBJ1-2
CDR3: CASSWSRGWETQYF; DNA: TGTGCCAGCAGCTGGTCCAGGGGTTGGGAGACCCAGTACTTC; V: TRBV7-9; size: many; length: 14; D: NA; J: TRBJ2-5
CDR3: CASSSRGRWTDTQYF; DNA: TGTGCCAGCAGTAGCAGGGGGCGCTGGACAGATACGCAGTATTTT; V: TRBV28; size: many; length: 15; D: TRBD1; J: TRBJ2-3
CDR3: CASSPGRSSSIGAQYF; DNA: TGCGCCAGCAGTCCGGGACGGTCCTCCTCGATAGGGGCGCAGTATTTT; V: TRBV5-1; size: many; length: 16; D: NA; J: TRBJ2-3
CDR3: CASSWGTANQPQHF; DNA: TGTGCCAGCAGTTGGGGGACAGCCAATCAGCCCCAGCATTTT; V: TRBV28; size: many; length: 14; D: TRBD1; J: TRBJ1-5
CDR3: CASSLRGDTGELFF; DNA: TGTGCCAGCAGCTTGAGGGGGGACACCGGGGAGCTGTTTTTT; V: TRBV7-2; size: many; length: 14; D: NA; J: TRBJ2-2
CDR3: CASSLRLAGGNEQFF; DNA: TGTGCCAGCAGCTTAAGACTAGCGGGGGGTAATGAGCAGTTCTTC; V: TRBV7-9; size: few; length: 15; D: TRBD2; J: TRBJ2-1
CDR3: CASSLVPASNYGYTF; DNA: TGTGCCAGCAGCTTGGTTCCAGCGAGTAACTATGGCTACACCTTC; V: TRBV5-6; size: many; length: 15; D: NA; J: TRBJ1-2
CDR3: CASSLTGQDNSPLHF; DNA: TGTGCCAGCAGCCTAACCGGACAAGATAATTCACCCCTCCACTTT; V: TRBV7-8; size: many; length: 15; D: NA; J: TRBJ1-6
CDR3: CASSPGEQETQYF; DNA: TGTGCCAGCTCACCGGGCGAGCAAGAGACCCAGTACTTC; V: TRBV18; size: NA; length: 13; D: NA; J: TRBJ2-5